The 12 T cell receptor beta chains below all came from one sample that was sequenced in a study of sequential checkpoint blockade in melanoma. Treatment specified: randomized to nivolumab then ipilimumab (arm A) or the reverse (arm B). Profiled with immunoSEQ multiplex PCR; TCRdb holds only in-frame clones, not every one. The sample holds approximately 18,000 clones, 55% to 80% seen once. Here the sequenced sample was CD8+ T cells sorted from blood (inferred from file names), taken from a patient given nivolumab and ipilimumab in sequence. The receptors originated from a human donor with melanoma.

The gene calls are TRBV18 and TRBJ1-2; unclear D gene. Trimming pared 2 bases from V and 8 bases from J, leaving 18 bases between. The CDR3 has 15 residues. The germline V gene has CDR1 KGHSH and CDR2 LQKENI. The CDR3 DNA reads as TGTGCCAGCTCACCAAGCCCCGGGGAAAGGAAGGGCTACACCTTC. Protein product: CASSPSPGERKGYTF. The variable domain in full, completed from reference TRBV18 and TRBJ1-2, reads NAGVMQNPRHLVRRRGQEARLRCSPMKGHSHVYWYRQLPEEGLKFMVYLQKENIIDESGMPKERFSAEFPKEGPSILRIQQVVRGDSAAYFCASSPSPGERKGYTFGSGTRLTVV.

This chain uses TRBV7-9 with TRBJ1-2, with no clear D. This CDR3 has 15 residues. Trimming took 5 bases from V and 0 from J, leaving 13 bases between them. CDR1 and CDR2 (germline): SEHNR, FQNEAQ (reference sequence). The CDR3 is CASSHRVLANYGYTF. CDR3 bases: TGTGCCAGCAGCCACCGGGTATTAGCTAACTATGGCTACACCTTC.

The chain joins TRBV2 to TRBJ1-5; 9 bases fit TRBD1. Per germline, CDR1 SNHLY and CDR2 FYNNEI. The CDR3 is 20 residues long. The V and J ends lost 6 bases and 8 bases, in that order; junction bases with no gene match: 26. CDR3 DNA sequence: TGTGCCAGCAGCGGCCCTTCTTTGACAGGGGGGGGTTCTAAGGTGAAGCCCCAGCATTTT. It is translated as CASSGPSLTGGGSKVKPQHF.

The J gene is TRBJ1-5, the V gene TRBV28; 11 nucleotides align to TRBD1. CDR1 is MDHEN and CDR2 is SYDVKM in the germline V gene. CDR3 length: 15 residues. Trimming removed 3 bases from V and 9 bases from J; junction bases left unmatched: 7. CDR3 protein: CASSFEDRGLGPQHF. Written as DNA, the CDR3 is TGTGCCAGCAGTTTCGAGGACAGGGGGCTCGGGCCCCAGCATTTT.

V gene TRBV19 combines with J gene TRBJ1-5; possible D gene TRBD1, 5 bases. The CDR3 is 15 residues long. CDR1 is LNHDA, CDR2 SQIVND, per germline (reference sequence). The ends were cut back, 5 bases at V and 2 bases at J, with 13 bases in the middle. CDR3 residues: CASSSTTEGNQPQHF. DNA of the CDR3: TGTGCCAGTAGTTCCACGACAGAGGGCAATCAGCCCCAGCATTTT.

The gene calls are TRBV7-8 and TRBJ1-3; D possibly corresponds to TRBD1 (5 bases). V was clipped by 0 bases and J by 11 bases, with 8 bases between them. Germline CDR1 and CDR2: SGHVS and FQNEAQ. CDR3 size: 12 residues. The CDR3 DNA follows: TGTGCCAGCAGCTTAGCACAGGACCCCATATATTTT. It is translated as CASSLAQDPIYF.

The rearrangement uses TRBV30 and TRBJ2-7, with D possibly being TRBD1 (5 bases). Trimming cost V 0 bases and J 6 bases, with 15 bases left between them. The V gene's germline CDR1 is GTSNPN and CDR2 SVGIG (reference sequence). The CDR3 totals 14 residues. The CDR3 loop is CAWSVGVGVGEQYF. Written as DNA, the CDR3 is TGTGCCTGGAGTGTAGGGGTTGGAGTGGGCGAGCAGTACTTC.

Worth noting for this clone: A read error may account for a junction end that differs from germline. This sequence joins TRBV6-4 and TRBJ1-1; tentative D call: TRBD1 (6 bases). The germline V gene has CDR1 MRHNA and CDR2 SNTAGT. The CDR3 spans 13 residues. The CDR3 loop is CASSAGENIEAFF. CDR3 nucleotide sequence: TGTGCCAGCAGTGCAGGGGAGAACATTGAAGCTTTCTTT.

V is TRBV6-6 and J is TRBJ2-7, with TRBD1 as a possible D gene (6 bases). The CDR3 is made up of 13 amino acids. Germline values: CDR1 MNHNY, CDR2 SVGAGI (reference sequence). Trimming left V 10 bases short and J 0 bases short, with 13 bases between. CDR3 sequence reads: CATGVRASYEQYF. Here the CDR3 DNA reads TGTGCCACAGGGGTGCGGGCCTCCTACGAGCAGTACTTC.

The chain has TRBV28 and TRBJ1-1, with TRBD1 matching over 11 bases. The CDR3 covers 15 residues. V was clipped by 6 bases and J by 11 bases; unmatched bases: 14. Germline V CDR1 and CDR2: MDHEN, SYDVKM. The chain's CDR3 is CASSLLPDRGLEAFF. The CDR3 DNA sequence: TGTGCCAGCAGCTTACTACCGGACAGGGGGCTTGAGGCTTTCTTT.

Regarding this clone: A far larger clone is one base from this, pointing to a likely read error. The CDR3 nucleotides are TGTGCCAGCAGTTTAATTGACCTGGGGGGTGTTTATGGCTACACCTTC. As protein: CASSLIDLGGVYGYTF. The genes are TRBV27 and TRBJ1-2, with D possibly being TRBD1 (5 bases). Trimming cost V 2 bases and J 5 bases, with 18 bases left between them. Germline V gene sequence: CDR1 MNHEY, CDR2 SMNVEV (reference sequence). The CDR3 length is 16 residues.

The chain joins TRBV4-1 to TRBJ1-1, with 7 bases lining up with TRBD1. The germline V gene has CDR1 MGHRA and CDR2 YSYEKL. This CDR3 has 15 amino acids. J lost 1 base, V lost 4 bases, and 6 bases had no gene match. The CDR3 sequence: CASSRRDSPNTEAFF. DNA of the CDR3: TGCGCCAGCAGCCGCCGGGACAGCCCGAACACTGAAGCTTTCTTT.